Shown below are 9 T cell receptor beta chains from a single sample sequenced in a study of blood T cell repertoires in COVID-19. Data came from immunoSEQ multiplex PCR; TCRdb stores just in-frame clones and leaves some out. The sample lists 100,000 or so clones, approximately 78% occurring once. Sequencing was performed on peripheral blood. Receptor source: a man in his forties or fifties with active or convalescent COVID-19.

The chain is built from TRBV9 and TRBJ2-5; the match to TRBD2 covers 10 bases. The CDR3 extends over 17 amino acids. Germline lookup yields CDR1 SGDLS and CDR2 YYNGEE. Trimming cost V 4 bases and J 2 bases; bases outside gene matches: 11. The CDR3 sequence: CASSLSIAGGLQETQYF. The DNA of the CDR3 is TGTGCCAGCAGCCTATCGATAGCGGGGGGCCTACAAGAGACCCAGTACTTC.

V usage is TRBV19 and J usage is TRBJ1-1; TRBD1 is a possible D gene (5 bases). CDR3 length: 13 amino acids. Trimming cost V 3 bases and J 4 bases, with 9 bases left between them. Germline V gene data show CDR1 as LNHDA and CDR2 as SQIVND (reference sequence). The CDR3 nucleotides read TGTGCCAGTAGTATTGGGGGGGTCACTGAAGCTTTCTTT. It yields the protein CASSIGGVTEAFF.

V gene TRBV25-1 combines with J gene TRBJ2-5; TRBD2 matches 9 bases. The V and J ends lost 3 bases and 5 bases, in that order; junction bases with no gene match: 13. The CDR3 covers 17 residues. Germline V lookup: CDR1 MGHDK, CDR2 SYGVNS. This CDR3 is CASSDPPVAGGRETQYF. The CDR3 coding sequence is TGTGCCAGCAGTGACCCCCCGGTGGCGGGGGGGCGTGAGACCCAGTACTTC. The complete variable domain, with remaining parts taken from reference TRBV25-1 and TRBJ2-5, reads EADIYQTPRYLVIGTGKKITLECSQTMGHDKMYWYQQDPGMELHLIHYSYGVNSTEKGDLSSESTVSRIRTEHFPLTLESARPSHTSQYLCASSDPPVAGGRETQYFGPGTRLLVL.

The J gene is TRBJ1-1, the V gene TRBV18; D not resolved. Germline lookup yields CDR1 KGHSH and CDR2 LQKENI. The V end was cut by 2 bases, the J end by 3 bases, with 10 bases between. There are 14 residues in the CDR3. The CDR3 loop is CASSPTGSDTEAFF. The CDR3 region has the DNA TGTGCCAGCTCACCAACGGGTTCGGACACTGAAGCTTTCTTT.

The chain's CDR3 is CASSYRTVSGNTIYF. In DNA, the CDR3 is TGTGCCAGCAGTTACAGGACAGTCTCTGGAAACACCATATATTTT. The chain combines TRBV6-2 or TRBV6-3 with TRBJ1-3, with D possibly TRBD1 on 6 matching bases. The CDR3 runs 15 residues. Germline V gives CDR1 MNHEY, CDR2 SVGEGT. V was shortened by 2 bases and J by 0 bases, with 8 bases between the two germline ends.

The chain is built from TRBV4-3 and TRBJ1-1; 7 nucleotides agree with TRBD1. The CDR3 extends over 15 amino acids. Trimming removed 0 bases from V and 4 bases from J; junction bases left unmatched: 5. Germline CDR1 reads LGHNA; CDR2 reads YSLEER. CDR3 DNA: TGCGCCAGCAGCCAAGAGACAGGGTCGGGCACTGAAGCTTTCTTT. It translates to CASSQETGSGTEAFF.

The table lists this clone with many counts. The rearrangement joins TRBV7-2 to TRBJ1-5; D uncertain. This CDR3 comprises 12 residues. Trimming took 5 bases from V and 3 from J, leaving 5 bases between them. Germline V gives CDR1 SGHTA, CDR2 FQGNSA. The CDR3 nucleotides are TGTGCCAGCAGCGTCTCCAATCAGCCCCAGCATTTT. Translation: CASSVSNQPQHF.

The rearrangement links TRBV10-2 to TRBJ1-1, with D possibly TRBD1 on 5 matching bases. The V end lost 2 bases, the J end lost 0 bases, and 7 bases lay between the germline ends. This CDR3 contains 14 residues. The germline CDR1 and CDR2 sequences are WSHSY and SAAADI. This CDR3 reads CASSETTVNTEAFF. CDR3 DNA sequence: TGCGCCAGCAGTGAGACGACAGTGAACACTGAAGCTTTCTTT.

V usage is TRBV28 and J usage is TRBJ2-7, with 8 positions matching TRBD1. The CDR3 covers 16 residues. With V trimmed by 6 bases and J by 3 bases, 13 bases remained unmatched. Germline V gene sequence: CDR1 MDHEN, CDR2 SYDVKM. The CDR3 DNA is TGTGCCAGCAGAGGATTAGGACAGGGAAGAATCTACGAGCAGTACGTC. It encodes CASRGLGQGRIYEQYV.